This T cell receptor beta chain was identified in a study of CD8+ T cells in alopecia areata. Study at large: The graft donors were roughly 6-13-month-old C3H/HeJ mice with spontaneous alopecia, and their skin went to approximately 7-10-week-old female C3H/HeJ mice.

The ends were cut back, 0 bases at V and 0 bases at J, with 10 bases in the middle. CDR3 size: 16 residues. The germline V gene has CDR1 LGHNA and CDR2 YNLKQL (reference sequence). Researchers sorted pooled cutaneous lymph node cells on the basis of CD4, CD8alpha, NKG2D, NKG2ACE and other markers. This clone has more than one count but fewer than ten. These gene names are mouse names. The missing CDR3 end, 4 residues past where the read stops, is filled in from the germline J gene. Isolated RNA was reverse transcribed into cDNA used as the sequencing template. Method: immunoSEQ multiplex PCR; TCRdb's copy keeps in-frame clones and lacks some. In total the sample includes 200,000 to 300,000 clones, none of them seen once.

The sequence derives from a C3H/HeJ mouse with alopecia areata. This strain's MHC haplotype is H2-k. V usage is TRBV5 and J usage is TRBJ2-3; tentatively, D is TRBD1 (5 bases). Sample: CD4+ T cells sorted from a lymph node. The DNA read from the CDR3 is TGTGCCAGCAGCCAAGATATGACAGAAAGTGCAGAA. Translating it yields CASSQDMTESAE. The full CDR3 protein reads CASSQDMTESAETLYF.